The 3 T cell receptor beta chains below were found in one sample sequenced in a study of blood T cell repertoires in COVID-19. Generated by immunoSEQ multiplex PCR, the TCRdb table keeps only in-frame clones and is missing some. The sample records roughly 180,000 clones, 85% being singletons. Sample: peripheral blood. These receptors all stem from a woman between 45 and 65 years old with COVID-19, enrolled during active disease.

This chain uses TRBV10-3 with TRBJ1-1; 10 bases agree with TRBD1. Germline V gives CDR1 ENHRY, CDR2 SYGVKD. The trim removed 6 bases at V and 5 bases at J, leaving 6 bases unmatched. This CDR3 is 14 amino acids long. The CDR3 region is CAISDRGPETEAFF. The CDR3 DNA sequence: TGTGCCATCAGCGACAGGGGGCCGGAGACTGAAGCTTTCTTT.

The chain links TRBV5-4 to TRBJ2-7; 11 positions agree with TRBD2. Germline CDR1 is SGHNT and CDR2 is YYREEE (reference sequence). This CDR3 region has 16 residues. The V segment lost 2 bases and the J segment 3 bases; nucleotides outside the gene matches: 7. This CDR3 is CASSFPGTSGVYEQYF. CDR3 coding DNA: TGTGCCAGCAGCTTCCCCGGGACTAGCGGTGTCTACGAGCAGTACTTC.

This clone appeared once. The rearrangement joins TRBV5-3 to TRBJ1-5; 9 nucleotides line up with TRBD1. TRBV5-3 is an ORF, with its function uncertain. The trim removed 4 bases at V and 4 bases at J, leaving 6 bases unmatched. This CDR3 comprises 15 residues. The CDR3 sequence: CARSGTGGPNQPQHF. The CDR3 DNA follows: TGTGCCAGAAGCGGAACAGGGGGCCCAAATCAGCCCCAGCATTTT.